Presented here are 21 T cell receptor beta chains from one specimen sequenced in a study of sequential checkpoint blockade in melanoma. TCRdb's table, derived via immunoSEQ multiplex PCR, lists solely in-frame clones and lacks some. Of tens of thousands of clones in the sample, around 80% were seen once. Specified treatment: randomized to nivolumab then ipilimumab (arm A) or the reverse (arm B). The sequenced sample was CD8+ T cells sorted from blood (inferred from file names), obtained from a patient given nivolumab and ipilimumab in sequence. The receptors stem from a human donor with melanoma.

The chain carries TRBV13 and TRBJ2-1; D ambiguous. Germline CDR1 and CDR2: PRHDT and FYEKMQ (reference sequence). V lost 5 bases and J lost 3, with 2 bases in between. The CDR3 consists of 11 residues. CDR3 residues: CASSLYNEQFF. The CDR3 coding sequence is TGTGCCAGCAGCCTCTACAATGAGCAGTTCTTC.

V usage is TRBV25-1 and J usage is TRBJ1-1, with TRBD1 matching 7 bases. The CDR3 runs to 15 residues. CDR1 and CDR2 (germline): MGHDK, SYGVNS. V gave up 3 bases and J gave up 1 base; unmatched junction bases: 5. Here the CDR3 DNA reads TGTGCCAGCAGTGATTTGGCAGGGGGGAACACTGAAGCTTTCTTT. It translates to CASSDLAGGNTEAFF.

This clone was seen a handful of times. This chain connects TRBV15 to TRBJ2-1; 7 nucleotides align to TRBD2. Germline lookup yields CDR1 LNHNV and CDR2 YYDKDF (reference sequence). Trimming cost V 0 bases and J 3 bases; bases outside gene matches: 2. The length of the CDR3 is 15 residues. The CDR3 DNA reads TGTGCCACCAGCAGAGACAGGGAGGGCTACAATGAGCAGTTCTTC. As protein: CATSRDREGYNEQFF.

Only a few counts were recorded for this clone. The chain combines TRBV4-1 with TRBJ1-1, with D perhaps matching TRBD1 (5 bases). This CDR3 spans 15 amino acids. Germline V gene data show CDR1 as MGHRA and CDR2 as YSYEKL. V lost 1 base to trimming and J lost 0 bases, with 9 bases between them. The CDR3, as DNA: TGCGCCAGCAGCCAAGCTTGGACAATGAACACTGAAGCTTTCTTT. It encodes CASSQAWTMNTEAFF.

A single count supports this clone. The CDR3 coding sequence is TGTGCCAGCAGTTATCAACTAGCGGAATACAATGAGCAGTTCTTC. Amino acids: CASSYQLAEYNEQFF. The chain is built from TRBV6-5 and TRBJ2-1; 8 positions match TRBD2. The V gene end was trimmed by 3 bases and the J gene end by 4 bases; junction bases not matched to a gene: 5. The CDR3 consists of 15 residues. The germline CDR1 and CDR2 sequences are MNHEY and SVGAGI.

The CDR3 nucleotides read TGTGCCAGCAGGCCGGGGGGCGGGAGGGCGTTAGTCGGGCAGTTCTTC. Residues: CASRPGGGRALVGQFF. V gene TRBV28 combines with J gene TRBJ2-1, with 9 nucleotides matching TRBD2. In germline, CDR1 is MDHEN, CDR2 SYDVKM. The CDR3 consists of 16 residues. Trimming removed 6 bases from V and 12 bases from J; junction bases left unmatched: 18. Combining the CDR3 with reference TRBV28 and TRBJ2-1 gives the whole variable domain DVKVTQSSRYLVKRTGEKVFLECVQDMDHENMFWYRQDPGLGLRLIYFSYDVKMKEKGDIPEGYSVSREKKERFSLILESASTNQTSMYLCASRPGGGRALVGQFFGPGTRLTVL.

This sequence joins TRBV10-3 and TRBJ2-7; 7 positions agree with TRBD2. V gave up 5 bases and J gave up 0 bases; unmatched junction bases: 10. In germline, CDR1 is ENHRY, CDR2 SYGVKD. The CDR3 contains 16 residues. The DNA of the CDR3 is TGTGCCATCAGTCAACCTAGCGGTCAAGGCTCCTACGAGCAGTACTTC. Amino acid sequence: CAISQPSGQGSYEQYF.

The V gene is TRBV27, the J gene TRBJ1-5, with D maybe TRBD1 (6 bases). The CDR3 loop spans 20 amino acids. Trimming removed 7 bases from V and 0 bases from J, with 28 bases in between. The germline V gene has CDR1 MNHEY and CDR2 SMNVEV (reference sequence). This chain's CDR3 is CASKTLGVRGRLSSNQPQHF. DNA for the CDR3: TGTGCCAGCAAGACTTTAGGAGTCAGGGGCCGACTTTCTAGCAATCAGCCCCAGCATTTT.

This clone was detected only a few times. The chain couples TRBV10-3 to TRBJ1-5; D not certain. CDR3 length equals 14 residues. Germline loops: CDR1 ENHRY, CDR2 SYGVKD. Trimming took 0 bases from V and 7 from J, leaving 10 bases between them. The chain's CDR3 is CAISESRVAQPQHF. The CDR3 DNA is TGTGCCATCAGTGAGTCTAGGGTAGCGCAGCCCCAGCATTTT.

This clone was counted a single time. The J gene is TRBJ1-2, the V gene TRBV4-2; 9 nucleotides agree with TRBD1. CDR1 is LGHNA and CDR2 is YNFKEQ in the germline V gene. After removal of 5 bases from V and 2 bases from J, the junction contained 6 bases not matched to a gene. CDR3 length equals 15 residues. Here the CDR3 reads CASSSGQGTNYGYTF. CDR3 sequence (DNA): TGTGCCAGCAGCTCCGGACAGGGGACGAACTATGGCTACACCTTC.

V gene TRBV4-1 combines with J gene TRBJ2-3, with D hard to call. Trimming removed 4 bases at V and 0 bases at J, with 17 bases between. From germline, CDR1 is MGHRA and CDR2 YSYEKL. This CDR3 region has 17 residues. CDR3 in amino acids: CASSPFLPPVSTDTQYF. The CDR3 bases are TGCGCCAGCAGCCCCTTTTTACCGCCGGTTAGCACAGATACGCAGTATTTT.

The V and J genes are TRBV5-4 and TRBJ2-7; 7 nucleotides align to TRBD2. Germline V CDR1 and CDR2: SGHNT, YYREEE (reference sequence). V gave up 4 bases and J gave up 7 bases; unmatched junction bases: 8. The CDR3 is 13 residues long. CDR3 region: CASSGRELAEQYF. DNA of the CDR3: TGTGCCAGCAGCGGGAGGGAGCTTGCGGAGCAGTACTTC.

This chain links TRBV7-2 with TRBJ2-1; TRBD2 matches 7 bases. Germline V lookup: CDR1 SGHTA, CDR2 FQGNSA. The length of the CDR3 is 12 residues. The ends lost 5 bases at V and 11 bases at J; junction bases unmatched: 6. The chain's CDR3 is CASSLRTSQQFF. Written as DNA, the CDR3 is TGTGCCAGCAGCCTAAGGACTAGTCAGCAGTTCTTC.

V is TRBV27 and J is TRBJ2-7; 10 nucleotides match TRBD2. Per germline, CDR1 MNHEY and CDR2 SMNVEV (reference sequence). Trimming removed 5 bases from V and 3 bases from J; junction bases left unmatched: 10. This CDR3 spans 16 amino acids. The CDR3 spells CASSALRTSGIYEQYF. In DNA form, the CDR3 reads TGTGCCAGCAGTGCCCTTCGGACTAGCGGAATCTACGAGCAGTACTTC.

The chain links TRBV7-9 to TRBJ2-7, with D uncertain. Germline V gene data show CDR1 as SEHNR and CDR2 as FQNEAQ (reference sequence). There are 12 residues in the CDR3. Trimming removed 2 bases at V and 6 bases at J, with 8 bases between. The CDR3 is CASSLSRFEQYF. The CDR3 nucleotides read TGTGCCAGCAGCTTAAGTCGGTTCGAGCAGTACTTC.

About this clone itself: Other DNA sequences in the sample encode the same CDR3. The V and J genes are TRBV27 and TRBJ2-5; 8 positions agree with TRBD1. The CDR3 covers 14 residues. Germline CDR1 is MNHEY and CDR2 is SMNVEV (reference sequence). With 4 bases clipped from V and 2 bases from J, the junction kept 3 bases outside the gene matches. CDR3 sequence reads: CASSSRQGQETQYF. As DNA, the CDR3 is TGTGCCAGCAGTTCCCGACAGGGGCAAGAGACCCAGTACTTC.

V gene TRBV19 combines with J gene TRBJ2-7, with TRBD1 identical over 8 bases. Germline lookup yields CDR1 LNHDA and CDR2 SQIVND (reference sequence). Unmatched junction bases numbered 3, after V lost 5 bases and J lost 3 bases. The CDR3 is 13 residues long. The CDR3 DNA reads as TGTGCCAGTAGTGGACAGGGACACTACGAGCAGTACTTC. This translates into CASSGQGHYEQYF.

The chain joins TRBV6-4 to TRBJ2-3; 8 bases fit TRBD2. V lost 0 bases, J lost 4 bases, and 3 bases stayed unmatched. CDR1 MRHNA and CDR2 SNTAGT come from the germline V gene. The CDR3 spans 15 residues. CDR3 sequence: CASSDSSGSPDTQYF. The DNA of the CDR3 is TGTGCCAGCAGTGACTCGAGCGGGAGCCCAGATACGCAGTATTTT.

The V gene is TRBV14, the J gene TRBJ2-7; TRBD2 matches at 12 bases. The trim removed 1 base at V and 5 bases at J, leaving 6 bases unmatched. Looked up from germline, CDR1 is SGHDN and CDR2 is FVKESK. The CDR3 runs to 16 residues. As DNA, the CDR3 is TGTGCCAGCAGCCAAGCCCGACTAGCGGGGGCCGACGAGCAGTACTTC. The encoded protein is CASSQARLAGADEQYF.

CDR3 loop: CASNPQGGRQPQHF. Written as DNA, the CDR3 is TGTGCCAGCAACCCCCAGGGGGGCAGGCAGCCCCAGCATTTT. The V gene is TRBV28, the J gene TRBJ1-5; 7 bases line up with TRBD1. V was pared by 7 bases and J by 7 bases, with 10 bases of the junction left unmatched. This CDR3 spans 14 amino acids. Looked up from germline, CDR1 is MDHEN and CDR2 is SYDVKM.

In this sample, this clone is large (0.1 to 1%). The chain joins TRBV7-9 to TRBJ2-7; D is unclear. The germline V and J ends were trimmed by 5 bases and 0 bases, with 17 bases remaining between them. The germline CDR1 and CDR2 sequences are SEHNR and FQNEAQ (reference sequence). The CDR3 length is 16 residues. CDR3 amino acids: CASSPLPQASSYEQYF. The CDR3, as DNA: TGTGCCAGCAGCCCCCTCCCGCAGGCGAGCTCCTACGAGCAGTACTTC.